The T cell receptor (beta chain) under discussion was sequenced for a study of tumor-infiltrating lymphocytes in primary liver carcinoma. Study at large: Tumors, staged T1-T3 N0M0, spanned 4.2 to 10 cm. There were roughly 3.5 to 7.13 million productive TCRbeta reads per sample, a yield similar across tissue types. Study-level results: The study found tumor-adjacent and tumor-blood pairs overlapped less than tumor region pairs.

Out of unsorted whole blood came the blood RNA, and germline DNA was extracted as well. Germline CDR1 ENHRY, CDR2 SYGVKD. This CDR3 spans 13 amino acids. TCR beta cDNA was made from 400 to 500 ng total RNA with a constant-region primer. Employing slightly modified ARM-PCR, three nested multiplex PCR rounds were run, and these gave rise to the TCR beta libraries. TRBV1-TRBV30 forward primers paired with a C-beta reverse primer drove the first two PCR rounds, about 9 cycles each. TCRdb processed the multiplex PCR reads anew with MiXCR; each CDR3 protein has one entry. The sample contains approximately 300,000 distinct CDR3 sequences, 65% of which appear only once. A remark on this clonotype: Its specificity is not known. The junction departs from germline at one end; a sequencing error may be responsible.

The chain carries TRBV10-3 and TRBJ2-3; D is perhaps TRBD1 (5 bases). The sample comprised peripheral blood. The clonotype comes from a man aged 35 to 55 with primary liver carcinoma and hepatitis B virus infection. The CDR3 DNA reads as TGTGCCCTCGGTTGGCCCAGCACAGGTACGCGGTATTTT. Translated: CALGWPSTGTRYF.